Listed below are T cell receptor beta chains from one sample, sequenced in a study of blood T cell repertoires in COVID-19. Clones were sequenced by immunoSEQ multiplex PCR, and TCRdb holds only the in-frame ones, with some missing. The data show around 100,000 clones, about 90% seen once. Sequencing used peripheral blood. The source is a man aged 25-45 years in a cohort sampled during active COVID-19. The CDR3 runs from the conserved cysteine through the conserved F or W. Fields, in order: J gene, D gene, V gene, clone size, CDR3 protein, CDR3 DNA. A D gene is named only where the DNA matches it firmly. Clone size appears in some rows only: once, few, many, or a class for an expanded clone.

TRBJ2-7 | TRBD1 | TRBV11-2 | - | CASSLGQGAGYEQYF | TGTGCCAGCAGCTTGGGACAGGGGGCGGGCTACGAGCAGTACTTC
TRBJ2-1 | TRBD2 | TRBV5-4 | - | CASSSSGGAYNEQFF | TGTGCCAGCAGCTCTAGCGGGGGGGCCTACAATGAGCAGTTCTTC
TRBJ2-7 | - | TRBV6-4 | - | CASRECGDEQYF | TGTGCCAGCAGGGAGTGCGGGGACGAGCAGTACTTC
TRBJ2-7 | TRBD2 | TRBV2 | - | CASSPRTSGGEQYF | TGTGCCAGCAGCCCCCGGACTAGCGGAGGCGAGCAGTACTTC
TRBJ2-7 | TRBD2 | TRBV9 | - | CASSVEAGGPLSLKQYF | TGTGCCAGCAGCGTAGAAGCGGGGGGCCCTCTTAGCTTGAAGCAGTACTTC
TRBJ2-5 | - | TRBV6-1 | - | CASSESLVGGPQTQYF | TGTGCCAGCAGTGAATCCCTGGTGGGGGGGCCGCAGACCCAGTACTTC
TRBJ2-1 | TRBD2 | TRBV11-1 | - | CASSPTSGGYNEQFF | TGTGCCAGCAGCCCGACTAGCGGGGGCTACAATGAGCAGTTCTTC
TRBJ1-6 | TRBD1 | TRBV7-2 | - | CASSLGTGRNSPLHF | TGTGCCAGCAGCTTGGGGACAGGGAGAAATTCACCCCTCCACTTT
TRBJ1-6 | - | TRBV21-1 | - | CASSAPAGAPLHF | TGTGCCAGCAGCGCCCCCGCGGGAGCACCCCTCCACTTT
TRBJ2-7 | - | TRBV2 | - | CASSVTQGSEQYF | TGTGCCAGCAGTGTAACCCAGGGAAGCGAGCAGTACTTC
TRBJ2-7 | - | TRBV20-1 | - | CSARPIYEQYF | TGCAGTGCTAGACCCATCTACGAGCAGTACTTC
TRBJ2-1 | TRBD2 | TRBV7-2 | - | CASSLGPGLAGPNEQFF | TGTGCCAGCAGCTTGGGCCCGGGACTAGCGGGACCCAATGAGCAGTTCTTC
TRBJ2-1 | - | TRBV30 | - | CAWDGGAVYNEQFF | TGTGCCTGGGATGGGGGGGCCGTCTACAATGAGCAGTTCTTC
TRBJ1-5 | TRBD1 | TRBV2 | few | CASSPGQGGQPQHF | TGTGCCAGCAGTCCGGGACAGGGGGGTCAGCCCCAGCATTTT
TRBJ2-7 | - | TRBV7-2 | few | CASSRQYSYEQYF | TGTGCCAGCAGCCGACAGTATTCCTACGAGCAGTACTTC
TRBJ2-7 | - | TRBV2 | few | CASSSDSYEQYF | TGTGCCAGCAGTTCGGACAGCTACGAGCAGTACTTC
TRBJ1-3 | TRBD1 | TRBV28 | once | CASSSATGAIGNTIYF | TGTGCCAGCAGTTCCGCGACAGGGGCGATTGGAAACACCATATATTTT
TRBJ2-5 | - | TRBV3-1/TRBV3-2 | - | CASSQGSAGGGPQYF | TGTGCCAGCAGCCAAGGTTCGGCGGGCGGAGGGCCCCAGTACTTC
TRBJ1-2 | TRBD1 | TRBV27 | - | CASRPTGTRNYGYTF | TGTGCCAGCAGACCGACAGGGACCCGTAACTATGGCTACACCTTC
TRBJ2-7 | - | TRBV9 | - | CASSVRGPYEQYF | TGTGCCAGCAGCGTCCGGGGTCCCTACGAGCAGTACTTC
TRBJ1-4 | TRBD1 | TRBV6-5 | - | CASSYSGQGDEKLFF | TGTGCCAGCAGTTACTCGGGGCAGGGGGACGAAAAACTGTTTTTT
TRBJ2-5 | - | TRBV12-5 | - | CASGNSRGTQYF | TGTGCTAGTGGCAATAGTCGGGGGACCCAGTACTTC
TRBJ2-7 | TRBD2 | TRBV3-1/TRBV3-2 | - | CASSLSSGGAKEQYF | TGTGCCAGCAGCCTTTCTAGCGGGGGGGCGAAGGAGCAGTACTTC
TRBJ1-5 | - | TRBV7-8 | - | CASSSQGDGNQPQHF | TGTGCCAGCAGCTCACAGGGTGATGGCAATCAGCCCCAGCATTTT
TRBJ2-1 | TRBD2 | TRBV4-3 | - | CASSQESSSGGAGEQFF | TGCGCCAGCAGCCAAGAATCGTCTAGCGGGGGGGCCGGTGAGCAGTTCTTC
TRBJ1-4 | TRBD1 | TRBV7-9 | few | CASSHRGTNEKLFF | TGTGCCAGCAGCCACAGGGGGACTAATGAAAAACTGTTTTTT
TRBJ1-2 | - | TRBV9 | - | CASSSRRGGLDYGYTF | TGTGCCAGCAGCTCCCGAAGAGGAGGTCTTGACTATGGCTACACCTTC
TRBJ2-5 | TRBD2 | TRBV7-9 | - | CASSLLAGGKETQYF | TGTGCCAGCAGCTTATTGGCGGGGGGAAAAGAGACCCAGTACTTC
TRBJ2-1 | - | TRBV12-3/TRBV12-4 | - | CASSSVYNEQFF | TGTGCCAGCAGTTCCGTCTACAATGAGCAGTTCTTC
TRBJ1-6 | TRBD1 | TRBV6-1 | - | CASSARQGTYNSPLHF | TGTGCCAGCAGTGCGAGACAGGGGACCTATAATTCACCCCTCCACTTT
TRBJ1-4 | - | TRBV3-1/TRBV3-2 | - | CASSESPPQINEKLFF | TGTGCCAGCAGCGAAAGCCCCCCACAGATTAATGAAAAACTGTTTTTT
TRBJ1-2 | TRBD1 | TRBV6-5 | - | CASSPGQGISGYTF | TGTGCCAGCAGCCCGGGACAGGGCATTTCCGGCTACACCTTC
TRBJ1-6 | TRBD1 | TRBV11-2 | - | CASSLGGGQGSSPLHF | TGTGCCAGCAGCTTAGGTGGAGGACAGGGGAGTTCACCCCTCCACTTT
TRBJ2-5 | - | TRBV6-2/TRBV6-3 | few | CASSYRAGETQYF | TGTGCCAGCAGTTACCGGGCGGGAGAGACCCAGTACTTC
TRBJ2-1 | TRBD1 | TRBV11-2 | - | CASSLDRLNEQFF | TGTGCCAGCAGCTTGGACAGGTTGAATGAGCAGTTCTTC
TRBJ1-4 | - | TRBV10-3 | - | CATSQQGINEKLFF | TGTGCCACTAGCCAACAGGGAATAAATGAAAAACTGTTTTTT
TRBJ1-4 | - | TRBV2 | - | CASKREKLFF | TGTGCCAGCAAGCGTGAAAAACTGTTTTTT
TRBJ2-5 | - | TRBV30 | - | CAWSSRGGETQYF | TGTGCCTGGAGTTCGAGGGGAGGTGAGACCCAGTACTTC
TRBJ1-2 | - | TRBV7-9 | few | CASRPGPGQGYTF | TGTGCCAGCAGACCCGGTCCAGGACAGGGCTACACCTTC
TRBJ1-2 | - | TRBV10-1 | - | CASSERGNYGYTF | TGCGCCAGCAGTGAGAGAGGAAACTATGGCTACACCTTC
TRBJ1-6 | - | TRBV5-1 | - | CASSPRTGSSYNSPLHF | TGCGCCAGCAGCCCACGGACGGGGAGCTCCTATAATTCACCCCTCCACTTT
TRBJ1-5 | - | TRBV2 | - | CASSSETDSNQPQHF | TGTGCCAGCAGCTCGGAGACCGATAGCAATCAGCCCCAGCATTTT
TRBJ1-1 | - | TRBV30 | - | CAWSARQEAFF | TGTGCCTGGAGTGCTCGACAGGAAGCTTTCTTT
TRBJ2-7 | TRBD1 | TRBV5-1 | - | CASSLSSGTDSYEQYF | TGCGCCAGCAGCTTGAGTTCCGGGACAGACTCCTACGAGCAGTACTTC
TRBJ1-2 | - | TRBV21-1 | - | CASSPGDRGPFGYTF | TGTGCCAGCAGCCCGGGGGACAGGGGGCCATTTGGCTACACCTTC
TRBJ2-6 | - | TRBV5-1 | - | CASSSGGTDVLTF | TGCGCCAGCAGCTCCGGGGGTACCGACGTCCTGACTTTC
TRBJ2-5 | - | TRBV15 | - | CATSRGRESQETQYF | TGTGCCACCAGCAGAGGGCGGGAAAGCCAAGAGACCCAGTACTTC
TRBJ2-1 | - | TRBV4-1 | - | CASSPGGSSYNEQFF | TGCGCCAGCAGCCCTGGGGGCAGCTCCTACAATGAGCAGTTCTTC
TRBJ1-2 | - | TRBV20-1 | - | CSASPSWGVEDTTNYGYTF | TGCAGTGCTAGTCCTTCCTGGGGGGTGGAGGACACTACTAACTATGGCTACACCTTC
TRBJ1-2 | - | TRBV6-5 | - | CASSYSGVGYTF | TGTGCCAGCAGTTACTCAGGGGTAGGCTACACCTTC
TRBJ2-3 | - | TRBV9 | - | CASSVASITDTQYF | TGTGCCAGCAGCGTAGCGTCTATCACAGATACGCAGTATTTT
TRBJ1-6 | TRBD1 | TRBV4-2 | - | CASSQIPGQLNSPLHF | TGTGCCAGCAGCCAAATCCCGGGACAGTTGAATTCACCCCTCCACTTT
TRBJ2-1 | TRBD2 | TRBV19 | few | CASSIGLAGLNEQFF | TGTGCCAGTAGTATTGGACTAGCGGGTCTCAATGAGCAGTTCTTC
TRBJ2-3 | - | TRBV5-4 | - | CASSLGDRRDTQYF | TGTGCCAGCAGCTTGGGAGACAGAAGAGATACGCAGTATTTT
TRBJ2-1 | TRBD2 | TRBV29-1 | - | CSVGLAANEQFF | TGCAGCGTTGGTCTAGCGGCTAATGAGCAGTTCTTC
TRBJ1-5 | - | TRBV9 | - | CASSPQDQPQHF | TGTGCCAGCAGCCCCCAGGATCAGCCCCAGCATTTT
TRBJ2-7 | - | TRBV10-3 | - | CAISESLGVGEQYF | TGTGCCATCAGTGAGTCTTTAGGGGTGGGCGAGCAGTACTTC